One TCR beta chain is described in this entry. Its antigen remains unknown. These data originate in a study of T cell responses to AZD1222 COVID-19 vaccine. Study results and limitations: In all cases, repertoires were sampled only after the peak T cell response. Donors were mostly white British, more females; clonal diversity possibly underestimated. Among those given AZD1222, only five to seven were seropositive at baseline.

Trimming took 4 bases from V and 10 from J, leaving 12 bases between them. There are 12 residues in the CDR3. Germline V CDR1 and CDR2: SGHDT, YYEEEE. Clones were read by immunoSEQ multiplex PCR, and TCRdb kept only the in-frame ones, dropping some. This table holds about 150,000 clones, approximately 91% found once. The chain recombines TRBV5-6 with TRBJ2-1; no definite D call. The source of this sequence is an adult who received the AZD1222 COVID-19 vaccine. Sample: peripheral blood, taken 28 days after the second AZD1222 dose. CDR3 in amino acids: CASSPGPTEQFF. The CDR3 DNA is TGTGCCAGCAGCCCCGGACCAACGGAGCAGTTCTTC.